The TCR beta chain under discussion was sequenced for a study of OX40 agonist ivuxolimab in advanced cancers. The overall study: Of mixed ages from 23 to 79 and averaging around 60 years, the group was roughly 85% male. General study findings and limits: The 0.1-3.0 mg/kg partial responders had among the lowest clonal expansion. There was clonal expansion of CD4+ and CD8+ blood T cells by week 6 at 0.1 to 3.0 mg/kg.

After removal of 7 bases from V and 1 base from J, the junction contained 6 bases not matched to a gene. CDR1 is SGHAT, CDR2 FQNNGV, per germline. CDR3 length: 14 amino acids. Turning to this clone: Its antigen is still unknown.

TCRdb keeps only in-frame clones here, not all; method: immunoSEQ multiplex PCR. The sample records about 50,000 clones, approximately 77% being singletons. The chain couples TRBV11-2 to TRBJ1-1; TRBD1 aligns across 7 bases. This material consisted of CD4+ or CD8+ T cells sorted from blood, taken in a trial of the OX40 agonist ivuxolimab. This sequence originates from an adult with an advanced solid tumor such as melanoma, head and neck, liver or kidney cancer. The CDR3 DNA sequence: TGTGCCAGCACGAAAACAGGGGCGAACACTGAAGCTTTCTTT. Translating it yields CASTKTGANTEAFF.